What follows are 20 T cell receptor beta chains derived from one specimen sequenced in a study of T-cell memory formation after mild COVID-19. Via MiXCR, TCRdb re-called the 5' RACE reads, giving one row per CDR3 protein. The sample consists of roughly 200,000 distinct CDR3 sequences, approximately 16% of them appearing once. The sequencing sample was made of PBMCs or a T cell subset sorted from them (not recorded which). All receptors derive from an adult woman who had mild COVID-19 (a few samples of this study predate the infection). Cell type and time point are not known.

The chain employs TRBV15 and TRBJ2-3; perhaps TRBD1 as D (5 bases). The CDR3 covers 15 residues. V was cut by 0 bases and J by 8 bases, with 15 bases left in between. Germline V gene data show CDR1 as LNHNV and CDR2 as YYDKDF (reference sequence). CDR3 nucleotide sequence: TGTGCCACCAGCAGAGATTTATTAGGGGTGGGTACGCAGTATTTT. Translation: CATSRDLLGVGTQYF. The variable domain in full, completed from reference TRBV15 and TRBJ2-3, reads DAMVIQNPRYQVTQFGKPVTLSCSQTLNHNVMYWYQQKSSQAPKLLFHYYDKDFNNEADTPDNFQSRRPNTSFCFLDIRSPGLGDTAMYLCATSRDLLGVGTQYFGPGTRLTVL.

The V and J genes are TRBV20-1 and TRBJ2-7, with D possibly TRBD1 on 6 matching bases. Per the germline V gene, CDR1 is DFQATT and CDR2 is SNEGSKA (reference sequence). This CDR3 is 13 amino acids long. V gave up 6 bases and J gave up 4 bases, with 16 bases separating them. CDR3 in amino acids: CSATKLQGYEQYF. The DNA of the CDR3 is TGCAGTGCGACGAAGCTCCAGGGGTACGAGCAGTACTTC.

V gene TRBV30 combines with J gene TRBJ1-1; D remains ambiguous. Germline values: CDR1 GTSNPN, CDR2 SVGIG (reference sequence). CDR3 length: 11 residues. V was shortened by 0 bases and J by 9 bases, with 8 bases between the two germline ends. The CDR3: CAWSVSRQAFF. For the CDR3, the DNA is TGTGCCTGGAGTGTTTCTCGTCAAGCTTTCTTT.

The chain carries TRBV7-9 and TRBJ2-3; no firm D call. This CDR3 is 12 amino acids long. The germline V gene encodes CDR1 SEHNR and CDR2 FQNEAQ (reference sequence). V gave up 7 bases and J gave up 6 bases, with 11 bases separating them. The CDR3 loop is CASNLYRDTQYF. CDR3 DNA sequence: TGTGCCAGCAACCTATACCGGGATACGCAGTATTTT.

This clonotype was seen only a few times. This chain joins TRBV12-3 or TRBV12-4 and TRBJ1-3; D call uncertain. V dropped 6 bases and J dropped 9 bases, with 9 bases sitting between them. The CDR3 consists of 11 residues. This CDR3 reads CASSPKSTIYF. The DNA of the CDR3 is TGTGCCAGCAGCCCGAAGAGCACCATATATTTT.

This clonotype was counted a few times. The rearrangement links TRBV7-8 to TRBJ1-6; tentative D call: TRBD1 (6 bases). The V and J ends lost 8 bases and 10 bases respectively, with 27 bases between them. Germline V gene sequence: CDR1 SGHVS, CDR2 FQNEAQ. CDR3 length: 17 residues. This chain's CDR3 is CASRLRALRGADSPLHF. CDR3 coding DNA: TGTGCCAGCCGGCTTCGGGCTCTAAGGGGGGCAGACTCACCCCTCCACTTT.

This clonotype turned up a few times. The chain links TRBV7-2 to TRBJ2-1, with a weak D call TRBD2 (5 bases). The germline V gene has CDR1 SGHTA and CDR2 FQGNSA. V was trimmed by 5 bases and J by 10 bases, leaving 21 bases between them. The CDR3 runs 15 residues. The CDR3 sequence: CASSPVNARTGEQFF. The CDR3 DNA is TGTGCCAGCAGCCCAGTGAATGCGAGAACGGGAGAGCAGTTCTTC.

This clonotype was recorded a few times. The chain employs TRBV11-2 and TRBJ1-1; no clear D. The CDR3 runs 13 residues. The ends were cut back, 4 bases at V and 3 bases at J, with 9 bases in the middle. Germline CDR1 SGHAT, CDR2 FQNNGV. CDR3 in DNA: TGTGCCAGCAGCTACCGGGTCGACACTGAAGCTTTCTTT. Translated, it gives CASSYRVDTEAFF.

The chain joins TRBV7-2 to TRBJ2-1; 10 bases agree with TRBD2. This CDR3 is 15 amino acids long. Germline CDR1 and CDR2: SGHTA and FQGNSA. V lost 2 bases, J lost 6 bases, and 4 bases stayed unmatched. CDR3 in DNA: TGTGCCAGCAGCTTACAGCGGGGGGGCCTCAATGAGCAGTTCTTC. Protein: CASSLQRGGLNEQFF.

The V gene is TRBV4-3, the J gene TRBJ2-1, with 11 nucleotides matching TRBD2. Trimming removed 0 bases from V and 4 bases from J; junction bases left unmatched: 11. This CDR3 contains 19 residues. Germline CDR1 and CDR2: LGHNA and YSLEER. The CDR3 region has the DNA TGCGCCAGCAGCCAAGATGGGACTAGCGGTCTAGGGGGGTACAATGAGCAGTTCTTC. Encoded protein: CASSQDGTSGLGGYNEQFF.

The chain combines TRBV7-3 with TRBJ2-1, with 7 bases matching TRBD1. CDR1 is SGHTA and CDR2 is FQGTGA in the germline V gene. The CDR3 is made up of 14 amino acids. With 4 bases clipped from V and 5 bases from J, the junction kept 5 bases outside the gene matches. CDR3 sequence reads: CASSSDRINNEQFF. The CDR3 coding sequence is TGTGCCAGCAGCTCGGACAGGATCAACAATGAGCAGTTCTTC.

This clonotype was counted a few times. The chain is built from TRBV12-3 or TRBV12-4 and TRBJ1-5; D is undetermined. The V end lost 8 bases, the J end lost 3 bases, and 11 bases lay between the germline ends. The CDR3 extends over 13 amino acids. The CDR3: CASLLSFNQPQHF. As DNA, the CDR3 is TGTGCCAGCTTGCTGTCTTTCAATCAGCCCCAGCATTTT.

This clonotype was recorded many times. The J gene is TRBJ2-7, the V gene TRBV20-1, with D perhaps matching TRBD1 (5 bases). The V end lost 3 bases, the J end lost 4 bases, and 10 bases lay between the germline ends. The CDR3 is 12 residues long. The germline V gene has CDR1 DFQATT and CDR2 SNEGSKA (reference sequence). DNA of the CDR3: TGCAGTGCTAGTTACCAGGGATACGAGCAGTACTTC. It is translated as CSASYQGYEQYF.

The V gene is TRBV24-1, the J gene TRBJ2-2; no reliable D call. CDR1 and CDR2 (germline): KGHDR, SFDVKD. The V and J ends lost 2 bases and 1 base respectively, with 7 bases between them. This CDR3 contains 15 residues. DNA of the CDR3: TGTGCCACCAGTGATTCGGCCCTGAACACCGGGGAGCTGTTTTTT. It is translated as CATSDSALNTGELFF.

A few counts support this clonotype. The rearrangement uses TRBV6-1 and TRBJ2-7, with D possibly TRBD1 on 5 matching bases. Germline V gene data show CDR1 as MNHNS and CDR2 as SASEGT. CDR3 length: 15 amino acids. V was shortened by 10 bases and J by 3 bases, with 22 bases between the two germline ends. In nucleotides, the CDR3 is TGTGCCACAAGTGGGTTACAGGACCTCCTCTACGAGCAGTACTTC. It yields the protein CATSGLQDLLYEQYF.

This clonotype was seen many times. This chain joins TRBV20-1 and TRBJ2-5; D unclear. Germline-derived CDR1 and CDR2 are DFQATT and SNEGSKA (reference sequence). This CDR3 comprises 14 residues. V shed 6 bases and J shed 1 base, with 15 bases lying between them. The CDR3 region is CSAGQVVGQETQYF. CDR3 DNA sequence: TGCAGTGCCGGCCAGGTTGTGGGCCAAGAGACCCAGTACTTC.

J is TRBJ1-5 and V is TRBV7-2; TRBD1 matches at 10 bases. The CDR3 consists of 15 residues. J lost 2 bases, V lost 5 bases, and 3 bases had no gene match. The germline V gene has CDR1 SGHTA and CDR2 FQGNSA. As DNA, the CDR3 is TGTGCCAGCAGCCGACAGGGGGCTGGCAATCAGCCCCAGCATTTT. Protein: CASSRQGAGNQPQHF.

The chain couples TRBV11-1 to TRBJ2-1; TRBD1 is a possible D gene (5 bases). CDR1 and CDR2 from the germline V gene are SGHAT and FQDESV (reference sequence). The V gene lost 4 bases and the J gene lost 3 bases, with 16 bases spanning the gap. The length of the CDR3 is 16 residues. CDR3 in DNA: TGTGCCAGCAGCTCAAGGACATACCCCTACTACAATGAGCAGTTCTTC. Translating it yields CASSSRTYPYYNEQFF.

The CDR3 DNA sequence: TGTGCCTGGACGCTTCTCGACTCTAACTATGGCTACACCTTC. The encoded protein is CAWTLLDSNYGYTF. The chain combines TRBV30 with TRBJ1-2; no definite D call. Trimming took off 4 bases at V and 0 bases at J, with 12 bases between the two ends. Germline CDR1 and CDR2: GTSNPN and SVGIG (reference sequence). The CDR3 is 14 residues long.

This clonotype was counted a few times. CDR3 nucleotide sequence: TGTGCCAGCACCCCACCCAGGGCTGGAAACACCATATATTTT. Its translation is CASTPPRAGNTIYF. The chain combines TRBV7-3 with TRBJ1-3; D might be TRBD1 (5 bases). Germline lookup yields CDR1 SGHTA and CDR2 FQGTGA. The V gene lost 7 bases and the J gene lost 2 bases, with 12 bases spanning the gap. This CDR3 spans 14 amino acids.